This T cell receptor beta chain is from a study of shared clonotypes between healthy human individuals. The study enrolled healthy HIV-negative adults without recent acute infections or vaccinations as donors. Unsorted samples used tens of millions of PBMCs for genomic DNA. CDR1 and CDR2 from the germline V gene are SGHRS and YFSETQ. The CDR3 totals 14 residues. V gave up 0 bases and J gave up 3 bases, with 10 bases separating them. As originally analysed: Filtering of immunoSEQ junctional sequences could not match full-length read filtering. Measured with immunoSEQ multiplex PCR; TCRdb has only the in-frame clones, and not every one. The V and J calls and clone size are taken from that table; D and trimming were inferred from the DNA. The sample carries fewer than 600,000 clones, around 81% recorded once.

Material: PBMCs. The rearrangement uses TRBV5-1 and TRBJ2-7, with unresolved D. This TCR came from a woman in her forties in good health. Some clones in this sample may be carry-over from other donors' samples. CDR3 sequence reads: CASSLGSHYYEQYF. CDR3 DNA: TGCGCCAGCAGCTTGGGTAGCCATTACTACGAGCAGTACTTC.